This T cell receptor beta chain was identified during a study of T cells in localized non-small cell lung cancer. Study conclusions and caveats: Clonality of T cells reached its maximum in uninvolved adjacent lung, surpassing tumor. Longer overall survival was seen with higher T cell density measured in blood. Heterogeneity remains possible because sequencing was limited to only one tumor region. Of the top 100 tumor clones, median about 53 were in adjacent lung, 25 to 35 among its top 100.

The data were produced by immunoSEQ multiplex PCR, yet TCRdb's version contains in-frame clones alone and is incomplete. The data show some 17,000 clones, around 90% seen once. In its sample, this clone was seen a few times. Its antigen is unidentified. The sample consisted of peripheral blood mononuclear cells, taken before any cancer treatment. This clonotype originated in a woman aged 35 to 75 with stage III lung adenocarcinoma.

CDR3 in amino acids: CASSPEDRVYEQYF. DNA of the CDR3: TGTGCCAGCAGCCCGGAGGACAGGGTCTACGAGCAGTACTTC. The chain recombines TRBV7-2 with TRBJ2-7; 8 bases match TRBD1. The CDR3 is made up of 14 amino acids. V lost 5 bases and J lost 3; bases outside the gene matches: 6. Germline V gene data show CDR1 as SGHTA and CDR2 as FQGNSA.